Listed here are 21 T cell receptor beta chains from one sample, sequenced in a study of cytomegalovirus exposure and HLA in healthy donors. PCR primers comprised 60 Vbeta and 13 Jbeta primers. TCRdb keeps only in-frame clones here, not all; method: immunoSEQ multiplex PCR. The sample lists roughly 180,000 clones, more than 65% occurring once. Sequenced material: PBMCs. The receptors shown here come from a female donor in good health and CMV-seronegative.

The chain carries TRBV19 and TRBJ1-5, with D unresolved. The CDR3 consists of 15 residues. Trimming left V 5 bases short and J 3 bases short, with 14 bases between. Germline V lookup: CDR1 LNHDA, CDR2 SQIVND (reference sequence). In DNA, the CDR3 is TGTGCCAGTAGTTCCGAGGGTTTATACAATCAGCCCCAGCATTTT. As protein: CASSSEGLYNQPQHF.

The V and J genes are TRBV7-6 and TRBJ2-5; a weak D match, TRBD1 (6 bases). V was trimmed by 5 bases and J by 0 bases, leaving 10 bases between them. Germline CDR1 reads SGHVS; CDR2 reads FNYEAQ. The CDR3 extends over 14 amino acids. The CDR3 DNA sequence: TGTGCCAGCAGCCTAGACAGGCACCAAGAGACCCAGTACTTC. Protein product: CASSLDRHQETQYF.

This clone was seen a handful of times. This same CDR3 is encoded by further DNA sequences in the sample. The J gene is TRBJ2-7, the V gene TRBV5-1; 9 nucleotides match TRBD2. V lost 2 bases and J lost 2; bases outside the gene matches: 2. The germline V gene has CDR1 SGHRS and CDR2 YFSETQ. The CDR3 has 14 amino acids. In nucleotides, the CDR3 is TGCGCCAGCAGCTTAGCGGGGGGTCCCTACGAGCAGTACTTC. Its translation: CASSLAGGPYEQYF.

This chain joins TRBV5-1 and TRBJ2-5; D call uncertain. The CDR3 is 11 residues long. CDR1 is SGHRS, CDR2 YFSETQ, per germline. Trimming removed 1 base from V and 5 bases from J, with 3 bases in between. The CDR3 reads CASSLRETQYF. The CDR3 DNA reads TGCGCCAGCAGCTTGCGGGAGACCCAGTACTTC. Looking up the rest from reference TRBV5-1 and TRBJ2-5 gives the full variable domain: KAGVTQTPRYLIKTRGQQVTLSCSPISGHRSVSWYQQTPGQGLQFLFEYFSETQRNKGNFPGRFSGRQFSNSRSEMNVSTLELGDSALYLCASSLRETQYFGPGTRLLVL.

This clone is a singleton in its sample. This chain joins TRBV4-2 and TRBJ2-7; 9 bases align to TRBD2. CDR1 is LGHNA and CDR2 is YNFKEQ in the germline V gene. The junction had 22 bases not matched to a gene; V was cut back by 1 base and J by 0 bases. This CDR3 spans 22 amino acids. The CDR3 spells CASSQVDVGRGLALQSSYEQYF. In DNA, the CDR3 is TGTGCCAGCAGCCAAGTCGACGTAGGTAGGGGACTAGCTCTTCAGAGCTCCTACGAGCAGTACTTC.

This chain joins TRBV7-3 and TRBJ2-2, with 9 positions matching TRBD2. The CDR3 spans 16 residues. V shed 2 bases, J shed 3 bases, and the junction held 4 bases outside the gene matches. CDR1 is SGHTA, CDR2 FQGTGA, per germline. The CDR3 here is CASSLQSGGYTGELFF. CDR3 nucleotide sequence: TGTGCCAGCAGCTTACAAAGCGGGGGGTACACCGGGGAGCTGTTTTTT.

The V gene is TRBV7-2, the J gene TRBJ2-7; D might be TRBD2 (5 bases). The V end lost 3 bases, the J end lost 4 bases, and 16 bases lay between the germline ends. The germline gives CDR1 SGHTA, CDR2 FQGNSA. This CDR3 is 15 amino acids long. CDR3 amino acids: CASSFGIEAVYEQYF. The CDR3 region has the DNA TGTGCCAGCAGCTTTGGGATAGAAGCGGTGTACGAGCAGTACTTC.

This sequence joins TRBV30 and TRBJ2-3, with 12 positions matching TRBD2. The CDR3 totals 16 residues. V was clipped by 0 bases and J by 3 bases; unmatched bases: 4. Germline CDR1 and CDR2: GTSNPN and SVGIG (reference sequence). The CDR3 DNA follows: TGTGCCTGGAGTGTACTAGCGGGAGGAAGTACAGATACGCAGTATTTT. It codes for CAWSVLAGGSTDTQYF.

This clone came up once. A clone one base away is much larger, so this may be a read error. Without the conserved terminal phenylalanine or tryptophan, this CDR3 likely stems from a read error. The chain has TRBV6-1 and TRBJ1-1; D is uncertain. Germline loops: CDR1 MNHNS, CDR2 SASEGT. The CDR3 sequence is 15 residues long. The V gene lost 4 bases and the J gene lost 6 bases, with 18 bases spanning the gap. CDR3 loop: CASSVSRASGAEAFL. The DNA for the CDR3 is TGTGCCAGCAGTGTTAGCCGGGCCTCGGGAGCTGAAGCTTTCCTT.

This sequence joins TRBV9 and TRBJ2-5; D uncertain. The assigned J gene may be wrong: the sequence end matches TRBJ2-7 better. The V gene's germline CDR1 is SGDLS and CDR2 YYNGEE. CDR3 length: 11 amino acids. The CDR3 reads CASSASYEQYF. The CDR3 DNA sequence: TGTGCCAGCAGTGCCTCCTACGAGCAGTACTTC.

For this clone: The sample contains more than one DNA sequence encoding this CDR3. The CDR3 protein is CASSPRQGGNQPQHF. The CDR3 coding sequence is TGTGCCAGTAGTCCCCGCCAGGGGGGAAATCAGCCCCAGCATTTT. The chain combines TRBV19 with TRBJ1-5; TRBD1 aligns across 7 bases. The junction had 8 bases not matched to a gene; V was cut back by 5 bases and J by 4 bases. The germline V gene encodes CDR1 LNHDA and CDR2 SQIVND (reference sequence). The CDR3 covers 15 residues.

This rearrangement joins TRBV18 to TRBJ1-1; the D is unclear. V was clipped by 2 bases and J by 1 base, with 11 bases between them. Germline lookup yields CDR1 KGHSH and CDR2 LQKENI. The CDR3 is made up of 15 amino acids. In DNA form, the CDR3 reads TGTGCCAGCTCACCAATCAACGGTAGGAACACTGAAGCTTTCTTT. Amino acid sequence: CASSPINGRNTEAFF.

This chain uses TRBV5-1 with TRBJ2-7; 9 nucleotides match TRBD1. The CDR3 has 15 residues. J lost 4 bases, V lost 4 bases, and 9 bases had no gene match. CDR1 SGHRS and CDR2 YFSETQ come from the germline V gene. CDR3 in DNA: TGCGCCAGCAGCCCTGAGGGGACAGGGCCGTACGAGCAGTACTTC. It specifies CASSPEGTGPYEQYF.

V usage is TRBV5-4 and J usage is TRBJ2-7; 8 bases agree with TRBD1. CDR1 and CDR2 (germline): SGHNT, YYREEE (reference sequence). Trimming cost V 4 bases and J 6 bases; bases outside gene matches: 12. CDR3 size: 15 residues. In DNA form, the CDR3 reads TGTGCCAGCAGCCCCCAACAGGGGGGCTGGAGCGAGCAGTACTTC. Translated: CASSPQQGGWSEQYF.

V and J are TRBV19 and TRBJ2-3, with 11 bases fitting TRBD2. Per the germline V gene, CDR1 is LNHDA and CDR2 is SQIVND (reference sequence). V was clipped by 5 bases and J by 4 bases; unmatched bases: 5. The CDR3 length is 15 residues. CDR3 bases: TGTGCCAGTAGTGCCCTAGCGGGAGGATCAGATACGCAGTATTTT. This sequence encodes CASSALAGGSDTQYF.

The genes are TRBV18 and TRBJ2-7, with TRBD1 matching over 7 bases. Germline CDR1 KGHSH, CDR2 LQKENI. The CDR3 is 13 amino acids. V dropped 6 bases and J dropped 0; count of bases not matched to a gene: 2. DNA for the CDR3: TGTGCCAGCTCCACAGGGGTCTCCTACGAGCAGTACTTC. Its protein is CASSTGVSYEQYF. Variable domain in full (rest from reference TRBV18 and TRBJ2-7): NAGVMQNPRHLVRRRGQEARLRCSPMKGHSHVYWYRQLPEEGLKFMVYLQKENIIDESGMPKERFSAEFPKEGPSILRIQQVVRGDSAAYFCASSTGVSYEQYFGPGTRLTVT.

The gene calls are TRBV4-3 and TRBJ1-2; TRBD1 is a possible D gene (5 bases). CDR1 LGHNA and CDR2 YSLEER come from the germline V gene. CDR3 length equals 14 residues. Trimming took off 2 bases at V and 8 bases at J, with 15 bases between the two ends. The CDR3 sequence is CASSQRGIVGGYTF. CDR3 nucleotide sequence: TGCGCCAGCAGCCAACGGGGGATTGTAGGGGGCTACACCTTC.

The V call is TRBV5-6, the J call TRBJ2-7, with 7 bases aligning to TRBD1. Trimming cost V 1 base and J 4 bases; bases outside gene matches: 5. CDR1 and CDR2 from the germline V gene are SGHDT and YYEEEE. This CDR3 contains 14 residues. As DNA, the CDR3 is TGTGCCAGCAGCTTGTGGTGGGACAGTTACGAGCAGTACTTC. It translates to CASSLWWDSYEQYF.

The chain couples TRBV10-1 to TRBJ2-3, with 7 bases that match TRBD1. Germline CDR1 WNHNN, CDR2 SYGVQD (reference sequence). The CDR3 covers 13 residues. After removal of 8 bases from V and 0 bases from J, the junction contained 2 bases not matched to a gene. The CDR3 reads CASGDSSTDTQYF. CDR3 nucleotide sequence: TGCGCCAGCGGGGACAGTAGCACAGATACGCAGTATTTT.

This clone was observed a few times. The chain recombines TRBV29-1 with TRBJ2-5; perhaps TRBD2 as D (6 bases). The V end was cut by 4 bases, the J end by 5 bases, with 11 bases between. The CDR3 runs to 12 residues. Looked up from germline, CDR1 is SQVTM and CDR2 is ANQGSEA. The CDR3 region has the DNA TGCAGCGTTGTGTCCCGGGGGGAGACCCAGTACTTC. Its translation: CSVVSRGETQYF.

The chain uses TRBV2 and TRBJ2-7, with 9 bases matching TRBD1. Germline values: CDR1 SNHLY, CDR2 FYNNEI. This CDR3 contains 11 residues. V lost 5 bases to trimming and J lost 12 bases; unmatched junction nucleotides: 5. The CDR3 spells CASSRDRARYF. As DNA, the CDR3 is TGTGCCAGCAGTAGGGACAGGGCTAGGTACTTC.